A single TCR beta chain is shown here with its context. The sample originates from a study of blood T cell repertoires in COVID-19. This CDR3 is 15 amino acids long. Unmatched junction bases numbered 3, after V lost 5 bases and J lost 5 bases. Germline CDR1 reads SGHNT; CDR2 reads YENEEA. Authors' analysis steps: By means of reference gene primer amplification, nucleated cell counts were estimated. Here immunoSEQ multiplex PCR was the method, and the copy in TCRdb shows in-frame clones only, minus some. V, J and clone size were drawn from that table, and D and trimming were deduced from the DNA. The data show 400,000 or so clones, with about 90% seen just once and under 0.7% held by the top ten.

The chain employs TRBV11-3 and TRBJ2-1, with TRBD2 identical over 13 bases. The sequence was collected from a man younger than 30 who had recovered from COVID-19. Sequenced input: PBMCs or T cells enriched from blood (not recorded which). The CDR3 sequence: CASSHGTSGDNEQFF. The CDR3 coding sequence is TGTGCCAGCAGCCACGGGACTAGCGGGGACAATGAGCAGTTCTTC.